This paragraph covers one TCR beta chain sequence. Its antigen remains unknown. This specimen belongs to a study of response to subunit inactivated influenza vaccine. Findings and limits, study-wide: The authors put forward the suggestion that each seasonal influenza vaccination may bring in only a limited number of new T cells.

TCRdb passed the RT-PCR reads through MiXCR, listing each CDR3 protein once. The data show hundreds of thousands of distinct CDR3 sequences, around 13% seen once. CDR1 and CDR2 from the germline V gene are KGHSH and LQKENI. Trimming shortened V by 3 bases and J by 5 bases, and 11 bases separated the two germline ends. This CDR3 contains 15 residues. The chain has TRBV18 and TRBJ1-6, with D perhaps matching TRBD1 (5 bases). The TCR sequence derives from a man aged 45-65 years who received an inactivated influenza vaccine. The starting material was PBMCs from blood, obtained roughly 15 days before vaccination. The CDR3 reads CASSPSRQNNSPLHF. CDR3 bases: TGTGCCAGCTCACCGAGTAGACAGAATAATTCACCCCTCCACTTT.